These T cell receptor beta chains were read from a single sample in a study of T cells expressing NK-cell markers. Reanalyzing the 5' RACE reads, TCRdb keeps one entry per CDR3 protein, without DNA. The sample has 350,000 to 450,000 distinct CDR3 sequences. The sample was blood T cells: a sorted CD56 or NKG2C T cell subset, CD4+ or CD8+ T cells, or bulk PBMC T cells (not recorded which). These receptors originate from a man between 18 and 69 years old in good health. The CDR3 runs from the conserved cysteine through the conserved F or W.

J: TRBJ2-7; length: 13; V: TRBV20-1; CDR3: CSAREKGGLGQYF
J: TRBJ2-1; length: 17; V: TRBV20-1; CDR3: CSARSPRGGGPYNEQFF
J: TRBJ1-1; length: 16; V: TRBV6-5; CDR3: CASSYERDIPNTEAFF
J: TRBJ1-2; length: 13; V: TRBV12-3/TRBV12-4; CDR3: CASSRHNTGGYTF
J: TRBJ2-5; length: 15; V: TRBV18; CDR3: CASSPGANRRETQYF
J: TRBJ2-2; length: 15; V: TRBV5-1; CDR3: CASSLAAVNTGELFF
J: TRBJ2-3; length: 14; V: TRBV7-8; CDR3: CASSFPRRADTQYF
J: TRBJ2-5; length: 17; V: TRBV12-3/TRBV12-4; CDR3: CASSLKPWTSGQETQYF
J: TRBJ2-3; length: 18; V: TRBV5-1; CDR3: CASSPTSGGARRADTQYF
J: TRBJ1-1; length: 13; V: TRBV6-1; CDR3: CASRSTGAPEAFF
J: TRBJ2-1; length: 14; V: TRBV12-3/TRBV12-4; CDR3: CASSSWTGNFEQFF
J: TRBJ2-4; length: 14; V: TRBV6-5; CDR3: CASSYAGNKNIQYF
J: TRBJ1-1; length: 15; V: TRBV7-9; CDR3: CASSYQGQGAFIAFF
J: TRBJ1-2; length: 14; V: TRBV27; CDR3: CASSQRQGNYGYTF
J: TRBJ1-2; length: 17; V: TRBV6-5; CDR3: CASSSPGQGKHGYGYTF
J: TRBJ1-4; length: 15; V: TRBV7-6; CDR3: CASSYSDRVYEKLFF
J: TRBJ2-1; length: 13; V: TRBV12-3/TRBV12-4; CDR3: CASRQGARDEQFF
J: TRBJ2-7; length: 12; V: TRBV20-1; CDR3: CSAGDGNYEQYF
J: TRBJ2-2; length: 15; V: TRBV29-1; CDR3: CSAGGGGPNTGELFF
J: TRBJ2-2; length: 14; V: TRBV6-1; CDR3: CASSPRRATGELFF
J: TRBJ1-2; length: 14; V: TRBV19; CDR3: CAPTGQAGNYGYTF
J: TRBJ2-1; length: 15; V: TRBV18; CDR3: CASSKGTGAGNEQFF
J: TRBJ1-1; length: 13; V: TRBV7-3; CDR3: CASSGGPNTEAFF
J: TRBJ2-3; length: 15; V: TRBV12-3/TRBV12-4; CDR3: CASSFGGQGSDTQYF
J: TRBJ1-2; length: 13; V: TRBV29-1; CDR3: CSVAGQGAGGYTF
J: TRBJ2-3; length: 15; V: TRBV12-3/TRBV12-4; CDR3: CASSQSTGATDTQYF
J: TRBJ2-5; length: 13; V: TRBV12-3/TRBV12-4; CDR3: CASSLIAGGTQYF
J: TRBJ2-3; length: 15; V: TRBV2; CDR3: CASRTGLAGADTQYF
J: TRBJ1-2; length: 15; V: TRBV5-1; CDR3: CASSLVVGGDYGYTF
J: TRBJ2-5; length: 15; V: TRBV5-1; CDR3: CASSTTTGAIKTQYF
J: TRBJ2-3; length: 15; V: TRBV20-1; CDR3: CSAHKQAGELDTQYF
J: TRBJ1-1; length: 16; V: TRBV11-2; CDR3: CASSARDRGRGTEAFF
J: TRBJ1-2; length: 14; V: TRBV10-1; CDR3: CASSDRDESYGYTF
J: TRBJ2-6; length: 16; V: TRBV19; CDR3: CASSRTVLSGANVLTF
J: TRBJ2-7; length: 13; V: TRBV20-1; CDR3: CSVVAPTLPVQYF
J: TRBJ2-3; length: 15; V: TRBV7-9; CDR3: CASSTQGHGKDTQYF
J: TRBJ2-2; length: 17; V: TRBV15; CDR3: CATSRGQGKGVTGELFF
J: TRBJ2-1; length: 17; V: TRBV7-9; CDR3: CASSRWDGGEDRNEQFF
J: TRBJ2-3; length: 16; V: TRBV7-2; CDR3: CASSLFAGDNPDTQYF
J: TRBJ2-3; length: 15; V: TRBV7-2; CDR3: CASSRGTGITDTQYF
J: TRBJ2-5; length: 12; V: TRBV12-3/TRBV12-4; CDR3: CASSPIVETQYF
J: TRBJ2-1; length: 15; V: TRBV24-1; CDR3: CATSDAGTSGREQFF
J: TRBJ1-4; length: 15; V: TRBV9; CDR3: CASSVFGGLGEKLFF
J: TRBJ2-1; length: 16; V: TRBV7-6; CDR3: CASSSQDRGVLNEQFF
J: TRBJ2-5; length: 14; V: TRBV10-3; CDR3: CAINRDSSQETQYF
J: TRBJ2-5; length: 15; V: TRBV10-3; CDR3: CAISEANLNQETQYF
J: TRBJ2-5; length: 16; V: TRBV7-9; CDR3: CASSSSQKGSRETQYF